Below, 13 T cell receptor beta chains from the same sample are listed, as sequenced in a study of T cell responses to AZD1222 COVID-19 vaccine. Method: immunoSEQ multiplex PCR; TCRdb's copy keeps in-frame clones and lacks some. Among tens of thousands of clones listed, roughly 87% were seen once. The input for sequencing was peripheral blood, taken on day 0 of AZD1222 vaccination. All receptors come from an adult in good health.

V and J are TRBV3-1 (or the pseudogene TRBV3-2) and TRBJ1-2; 8 nucleotides line up with TRBD1. V trimming: 5 bases; J trimming: 3 bases; junction bases outside the gene matches: 5. Germline V gene lookup returns CDR1 LGHDT and CDR2 YNNKEL (reference sequence). There are 14 residues in the CDR3. The CDR3 bases are TGTGCCAGCAGCTCCAGACAGGGGCACTATGGCTACACCTTC. As protein: CASSSRQGHYGYTF.

CDR3 sequence: CASSLDVYGYTF. The CDR3 bases are TGTGCCAGCAGCCTTGACGTGTATGGCTACACCTTC. The J gene is TRBJ1-2, the V gene TRBV2, with no clear D. This CDR3 is 12 amino acids long. Germline CDR1 is SNHLY and CDR2 is FYNNEI. V lost 6 bases and J 5 bases, leaving 10 bases between the germline ends. The full variable domain, with the rest looked up from reference TRBV2 and TRBJ1-2, is EPEVTQTPSHQVTQMGQEVILRCVPISNHLYFYWYRQILGQKVEFLVSFYNNEISEKSEIFDDQFSVERPDGSNFTLKIRSTKLEDSAMYFCASSLDVYGYTFGSGTRLTVV.

CDR3 protein: CATSDPGQTANYGYTF. In DNA form, the CDR3 reads TGTGCCACCAGTGACCCAGGACAGACCGCTAACTATGGCTACACCTTC. The chain combines TRBV24-1 with TRBJ1-2, with D perhaps TRBD1 (6 bases). Trimming shortened V by 4 bases and J by 0 bases, and 14 bases separated the two germline ends. CDR3 size: 16 residues. The germline CDR1 and CDR2 sequences are KGHDR and SFDVKD.

The chain links TRBV5-4 to TRBJ1-4; D perhaps matches TRBD1 (5 bases). This CDR3 spans 15 amino acids. V was shortened by 4 bases and J by 2 bases, with 12 bases between the two germline ends. Germline CDR1 and CDR2: SGHNT and YYREEE (reference sequence). CDR3 sequence reads: CASSGAGKTNEKLFF. The CDR3 bases are TGTGCCAGCAGCGGGGCAGGGAAGACTAATGAAAAACTGTTTTTT.

The V gene is TRBV5-6, the J gene TRBJ1-3, with D unresolved. Trimming shortened V by 2 bases and J by 0 bases, and 6 bases separated the two germline ends. The length of the CDR3 is 14 residues. The germline gives CDR1 SGHDT, CDR2 YYEEEE. The DNA of the CDR3 is TGTGCCAGCAGCTTTTCAGGCTCTGGAAACACCATATATTTT. Its protein product is CASSFSGSGNTIYF. Variable domain in full (rest from reference TRBV5-6 and TRBJ1-3): DAGVTQSPTHLIKTRGQQVTLRCSPKSGHDTVSWYQQALGQGPQFIFQYYEEEERQRGNFPDRFSGHQFPNYSSELNVNALLLGDSALYLCASSFSGSGNTIYFGEGSWLTVV.

The chain links TRBV5-1 to TRBJ1-2; D uncertain. The CDR3 runs to 13 residues. V was cut by 5 bases and J by 4 bases, with 12 bases left in between. Per the germline V gene, CDR1 is SGHRS and CDR2 is YFSETQ. The CDR3 reads CASRSVGFYGYTF. The CDR3 DNA reads as TGCGCCAGCAGATCGGTGGGTTTCTATGGCTACACCTTC.

The rearrangement joins TRBV7-6 to TRBJ2-7, with 11 nucleotides matching TRBD2. The CDR3 contains 15 residues. Germline loops: CDR1 SGHVS, CDR2 FNYEAQ. The V segment lost 1 base and the J segment 4 bases; nucleotides outside the gene matches: 3. Here the CDR3 reads CASSLGGTSGYEQYF. The CDR3 coding sequence is TGTGCCAGCAGCTTAGGTGGGACTAGCGGATACGAGCAGTACTTC.

The CDR3 DNA follows: TGTGCCAGCAGGTCCACGGGCGAGACCCAGTACTTC. As protein: CASRSTGETQYF. The V call is TRBV7-2, the J call TRBJ2-5, with unresolved D. The V gene lost 6 bases and the J gene lost 5 bases, with 10 bases spanning the gap. Germline CDR1 SGHTA, CDR2 FQGNSA. The CDR3 consists of 12 residues.

The chain joins TRBV7-2 to TRBJ2-7, with 8 positions matching TRBD2. CDR1 and CDR2 (germline): SGHTA, FQGNSA. This CDR3 has 14 amino acids. Germline trimming cut 5 bases from V and 5 bases from J; bases unmatched to any gene: 8. The CDR3 coding sequence is TGTGCCAGCAGCGCCACGACTAGCGTCCACGAGCAGTACTTC. Protein: CASSATTSVHEQYF.

The rearrangement links TRBV6-1 to TRBJ1-2; perhaps TRBD1 as D (6 bases). V lost 0 bases and J 5 bases, leaving 13 bases between the germline ends. Germline V gives CDR1 MNHNS, CDR2 SASEGT. CDR3 size: 15 residues. The DNA of the CDR3 is TGTGCCAGCAGTGAAGCCGGTCAGGGGTTATATGGCTACACCTTC. This gives the protein CASSEAGQGLYGYTF.

The genes are TRBV11-2 and TRBJ2-1; no definite D call. Germline CDR1 and CDR2: SGHAT and FQNNGV. Trimming removed 3 bases from V and 5 bases from J, with 11 bases in between. The CDR3 contains 14 residues. The CDR3 DNA reads as TGTGCCAGCAGCTTGGGCAGAGTCAACAATGAGCAGTTCTTC. It codes for CASSLGRVNNEQFF.

The chain combines TRBV5-1 with TRBJ2-1; TRBD2 might be the D (7 bases). Looked up from germline, CDR1 is SGHRS and CDR2 is YFSETQ. Trimming cost V 6 bases and J 0 bases, with 16 bases left between them. The CDR3 sequence is 16 residues long. The CDR3 DNA reads TGCGCCAGCAATGGCGGGGGCGCTAGCTCCTACAATGAGCAGTTCTTC. Amino acids: CASNGGGASSYNEQFF.

The rearrangement joins TRBV6-5 to TRBJ1-4; the D is unclear. The ends were cut back, 5 bases at V and 0 bases at J, with 7 bases in the middle. Germline CDR1 MNHEY, CDR2 SVGAGI. There are 14 residues in the CDR3. The CDR3 reads CASSLSSTNEKLFF. The CDR3 nucleotides read TGTGCCAGCAGTCTCAGTTCAACTAATGAAAAACTGTTTTTT.